The 5 T cell receptor beta chains reported below all come from one sample, sequenced in a study of CD8 T cells in Susac syndrome. Reverse transcription used roughly 0.45 to 1 ug RNA and random hexamers. Each CDR3 protein is one row after TCRdb ran MiXCR on the immunoSEQ multiplex PCR reads. The table shows 150,000 to 200,000 distinct CDR3 sequences, with roughly 91% occurring only once. The sample was CD4+ T cells from PBMCs. The receptors shown here come from a human donor with Susac syndrome.

The V gene is TRBV18, the J gene TRBJ2-5; D is uncertain. Trimming stripped 0 bases from V and 0 bases from J, with 8 bases between. CDR1 and CDR2 (germline): KGHSH, LQKENI. The CDR3 contains 15 residues. CDR3 sequence (DNA): TGTGCCAGCTCACCACCGAGTGGGTACCAAGAGACCCAGTACTTC. Residues: CASSPPSGYQETQYF.

This clonotype has a handful of counts. For the CDR3, the DNA is TGTGCCAGCACCACCCCCGGAGAGACCCAGTACTTC. This codes for CASTTPGETQYF. J is TRBJ2-5 and V is TRBV12-3 or TRBV12-4; unclear D gene. The CDR3 consists of 12 residues. The V gene lost 7 bases and the J gene lost 4 bases, with 10 bases spanning the gap.

The chain's CDR3 is CASRTGTRIYNEQFF. As DNA, the CDR3 is TGTGCCAGCAGAACCGGGACAAGGATCTACAATGAGCAGTTCTTC. The V gene is TRBV28, the J gene TRBJ2-1; D might be TRBD1 (6 bases). Trimming removed 6 bases at V and 3 bases at J, with 15 bases between. Germline V gives CDR1 MDHEN, CDR2 SYDVKM. The CDR3 has 15 residues.

This chain links TRBV2 with TRBJ2-3; D is unresolved. Trimming took off 7 bases at V and 0 bases at J, with 8 bases between the two ends. CDR3 length equals 13 residues. Germline lookup yields CDR1 SNHLY and CDR2 FYNNEI. In nucleotides, the CDR3 is TGTGCCAGCAAGAAACTTAGCACAGATACGCAGTATTTT. Amino acids: CASKKLSTDTQYF.

The chain has TRBV6-1 and TRBJ1-5; D remains ambiguous. The CDR3 consists of 13 residues. Trimming left V 2 bases short and J 7 bases short, with 9 bases between. Germline values: CDR1 MNHNS, CDR2 SASEGT. The CDR3 coding sequence is TGTGCCAGCAGTGAACTCGGGGTGCAGCCCCAGCATTTT. Protein product: CASSELGVQPQHF.